These 20 T cell receptor beta chains were sequenced from one sample in a study of blood T cell repertoires in COVID-19. The table came from immunoSEQ multiplex PCR; TCRdb's copy has only in-frame clones and leaves some out. The table lists roughly 500,000 clones, approximately 91% of them singletons. Sequencing used PBMCs or T cells enriched from blood (not recorded which). All receptors derive from a woman aged 55-70 years who had recovered from COVID-19.

This chain connects TRBV3-1 (or the pseudogene TRBV3-2) to TRBJ1-4; possibly TRBD1 for D (6 bases). Germline-derived CDR1 and CDR2 are LGHDT and YNNKEL (reference sequence). Trimming took 2 bases from V and 7 from J, leaving 20 bases between them. The CDR3 has 17 amino acids. The CDR3 DNA sequence: TGTGCCAGCAGCCAAAGCCAGAACCTCCGGGGGGCTGAAAAACTGTTTTTT. Translating it yields CASSQSQNLRGAEKLFF.

This clone appeared a single time. This sequence joins TRBV19 and TRBJ2-7; 7 bases align to TRBD2. CDR3 length equals 15 residues. With 7 bases clipped from V and 3 bases from J, the junction kept 12 bases outside the gene matches. From germline, CDR1 is LNHDA and CDR2 SQIVND (reference sequence). CDR3 residues: CASTRRGEGDYEQYF. The DNA of the CDR3 is TGTGCCAGTACTCGCCGGGGGGAAGGTGACTACGAGCAGTACTTC.

This clone has at least ten counts. This CDR3 is also generated by other DNA sequences in the sample. The genes are TRBV6-1 and TRBJ2-7; the D gene is possibly TRBD1 (5 bases). The V end lost 2 bases, the J end lost 1 base, and 12 bases lay between the germline ends. Per the germline V gene, CDR1 is MNHNS and CDR2 is SASEGT. This CDR3 spans 15 amino acids. This chain's CDR3 is CASSEFPGNSYEQYF. The CDR3 coding sequence is TGTGCCAGCAGTGAATTCCCAGGGAATTCCTACGAGCAGTACTTC.

This clone showed up just a few times. V usage is TRBV10-3 and J usage is TRBJ1-2, with 9 bases aligning to TRBD1. V lost 6 bases and J lost 3; bases outside the gene matches: 8. This CDR3 comprises 15 residues. Germline CDR1 reads ENHRY; CDR2 reads SYGVKD. CDR3 loop: CAISDQQGADYGYTF. DNA of the CDR3: TGTGCCATCAGCGACCAACAGGGGGCTGACTATGGCTACACCTTC.

This clone was seen a single time. The chain carries TRBV3-1 (or the pseudogene TRBV3-2) and TRBJ2-3; D is unclear. Germline values: CDR1 LGHDT, CDR2 YNNKEL (reference sequence). CDR3 length: 11 amino acids. With 5 bases removed from V and 4 bases from J, the gap between germline ends came to 4 bases. The CDR3 sequence is CASSVADTQYF. The CDR3, as DNA: TGTGCCAGCAGCGTAGCAGATACGCAGTATTTT.

The genes are TRBV28 and TRBJ1-5, with 12 bases lining up with TRBD1. The length of the CDR3 is 14 residues. V lost 6 bases to trimming and J lost 4 bases; unmatched junction nucleotides: 1. Germline lookup yields CDR1 MDHEN and CDR2 SYDVKM. The CDR3 coding sequence is TGTGCCAGCAGGGGACAGGGGGCAAATCAGCCCCAGCATTTT. The encoded protein is CASRGQGANQPQHF.

V gene TRBV3-1 (or the pseudogene TRBV3-2) combines with J gene TRBJ1-1, with TRBD1 matching over 8 bases. CDR1 LGHDT and CDR2 YNNKEL come from the germline V gene (reference sequence). The J segment lost 4 bases and the V segment lost 1 base, leaving 5 bases of the junction unmatched. CDR3 size: 15 residues. CDR3 nucleotide sequence: TGTGCCAGCAGCCAAGTCGACAGGGGAGCCACTGAAGCTTTCTTT. It is translated as CASSQVDRGATEAFF.

A word on this clone: Relative to the germline gene, one junction end is altered; a read error may explain this. CDR3 nucleotides: TGTGCCAGCAGCGCCGGGACAGCTCGATACTTC. This sequence encodes CASSAGTARYF. The chain carries TRBV11-2 and TRBJ1-2; 7 nucleotides agree with TRBD1. CDR3 length: 11 amino acids. Per the germline V gene, CDR1 is SGHAT and CDR2 is FQNNGV.

On this clone itself: Other DNA sequences of this sample code for an identical CDR3. The chain links TRBV3-1 (or the pseudogene TRBV3-2) to TRBJ1-2; the D is unclear. Trimming cost V 0 bases and J 4 bases, with 6 bases left between them. CDR1 is LGHDT, CDR2 YNNKEL, per germline (reference sequence). The CDR3 consists of 13 residues. CDR3 residues: CASSQEPGYGYTF. The CDR3 DNA reads as TGTGCCAGCAGCCAAGAGCCCGGCTATGGCTACACCTTC.

The gene calls are TRBV5-6 and TRBJ2-1, with a possible D match to TRBD1 (6 bases). Germline values: CDR1 SGHDT, CDR2 YYEEEE. This CDR3 comprises 13 residues. V shed 4 bases and J shed 7 bases, with 12 bases lying between them. The CDR3 nucleotides read TGTGCCAGCAGCCCGGGACACATAAATGAGCAGTTCTTC. Translating gives CASSPGHINEQFF.

The chain links TRBV5-1 to TRBJ2-1; the match to TRBD1 covers 9 bases. V lost 7 bases, J lost 7 bases, and 9 bases stayed unmatched. The V gene's germline CDR1 is SGHRS and CDR2 YFSETQ. The CDR3 is made up of 14 amino acids. CDR3 in amino acids: CASSRQGDKNEQFF. CDR3 DNA: TGCGCCAGCTCCCGACAGGGGGATAAAAATGAGCAGTTCTTC.

In regard to this clone: The sample contains more than one DNA sequence encoding this CDR3. The rearrangement uses TRBV2 and TRBJ2-7; 7 bases line up with TRBD1. The CDR3 loop spans 13 amino acids. V lost 4 bases and J lost 2; bases outside the gene matches: 2. Germline loops: CDR1 SNHLY, CDR2 FYNNEI. The CDR3 spells CASSGTGTYEQYF. The DNA for the CDR3 is TGTGCCAGCAGTGGGACAGGAACCTACGAGCAGTACTTC.

The CDR3 DNA reads as TGTGCCAGCAGTTTAGCAGGGCTAAACACTGAAGCTTTCTTT. This translates into CASSLAGLNTEAFF. The chain links TRBV27 to TRBJ1-1, with D perhaps TRBD1 (5 bases). The ends were cut back, 2 bases at V and 2 bases at J, with 9 bases in the middle. From germline, CDR1 is MNHEY and CDR2 SMNVEV (reference sequence). CDR3 length: 14 residues.

The V call is TRBV4-1, the J call TRBJ1-5, with D perhaps TRBD1 (5 bases). Between the trimmed V and J ends, which lost 2 bases and 0 bases, there was a span of 11 bases. Germline CDR1 MGHRA, CDR2 YSYEKL. The CDR3 sequence is 16 residues long. The CDR3 nucleotides read TGCGCCAGCAGCCAAAGGATAGGGGTTAGCAATCAGCCCCAGCATTTT. This gives the protein CASSQRIGVSNQPQHF.

This sequence joins TRBV9 and TRBJ2-3; D may be TRBD2 (5 bases). The ends were cut back, 0 bases at V and 3 bases at J, with 5 bases in the middle. Germline V gene sequence: CDR1 SGDLS, CDR2 YYNGEE. The CDR3 runs to 13 residues. The CDR3 nucleotides read TGTGCCAGCAGCGTAGGGACTACAGATACGCAGTATTTT. Amino acids: CASSVGTTDTQYF.

The genes are TRBV27 and TRBJ1-1, with 9 bases aligning to TRBD1. The CDR3 consists of 14 residues. Germline V gives CDR1 MNHEY, CDR2 SMNVEV (reference sequence). V gave up 7 bases and J gave up 3 bases; unmatched junction bases: 6. In nucleotides, the CDR3 is TGTGCCAGCAACGACAGGGGGGGGGACACTGAAGCTTTCTTT. It translates to CASNDRGGDTEAFF.

The chain uses TRBV2 and TRBJ2-5; the match to TRBD1 covers 7 bases. With 7 bases clipped from V and 4 bases from J, the junction kept 9 bases outside the gene matches. This CDR3 contains 14 residues. In germline, CDR1 is SNHLY, CDR2 FYNNEI. The CDR3 coding sequence is TGTGCCAGCACTTTCGAACAGGGGAGAGAGACCCAGTACTTC. Its translation is CASTFEQGRETQYF.

This chain links TRBV2 with TRBJ1-6, with 9 positions matching TRBD1. The J segment lost 10 bases and the V segment lost 7 bases, leaving 8 bases of the junction unmatched. This CDR3 has 14 amino acids. CDR1 and CDR2 (germline): SNHLY, FYNNEI. The CDR3 nucleotides read TGTGCCAGCAATCCACAGGGGGCGAGGTCACCCCTCCACTTT. Amino acids: CASNPQGARSPLHF. The complete variable domain, with remaining parts taken from reference TRBV2 and TRBJ1-6, reads EPEVTQTPSHQVTQMGQEVILRCVPISNHLYFYWYRQILGQKVEFLVSFYNNEISEKSEIFDDQFSVERPDGSNFTLKIRSTKLEDSAMYFCASNPQGARSPLHFGNGTRLTVT.

The chain recombines TRBV10-1 with TRBJ2-3; 13 bases are shared with TRBD2. J was trimmed by 0 bases and V by 0 bases; bases with no gene match: 6. The CDR3 totals 19 residues. Germline-derived CDR1 and CDR2 are WNHNN and SYGVQD (reference sequence). The chain's CDR3 is CASSESPGLAGFSTDTQYF. CDR3 DNA sequence: TGCGCCAGCAGTGAGTCGCCGGGACTAGCGGGGTTTAGCACAGATACGCAGTATTTT.

This chain links TRBV28 with TRBJ2-3, with 10 bases matching TRBD2. CDR3 length: 15 residues. The junction had 4 bases not matched to a gene; V was cut back by 2 bases and J by 5 bases. Germline CDR1 MDHEN, CDR2 SYDVKM. CDR3 amino acids: CASSLPAGGKDTQYF. DNA of the CDR3: TGTGCCAGCAGTTTACCAGCGGGGGGGAAAGATACGCAGTATTTT.